Each of the 28 T cell receptor beta chains below was sequenced from the same sample in a study of tissue T cells after allogeneic stem cell transplantation. Here immunoSEQ multiplex PCR was the method, and the copy in TCRdb shows in-frame clones only, minus some. The data hold 4,500 or so clones, with approximately 44% observed a single time. Time point meaning: mouse harvest day 14 after allogeneic transplant. The graft held 10^6 splenic CD5+ T cells and 10^7 T-cell-depleted bone marrow cells. The sample consisted of lymph node tissue. These receptors all come from a female BALB/c mouse given C57BL/6 T cells with graft-versus-host disease after an allogeneic hematopoietic cell transplant.

As for this clone: Gene names follow the mouse nomenclature. The CDR3 end is not reached by the read, which stops 1 residue before it; the germline J gene fills it in. The rearrangement uses TRBV5 and TRBJ2-3; no firm D call. CDR3 length: 15 amino acids. V lost 0 bases to trimming and J lost 0 bases, with 7 bases between them. The germline CDR1 and CDR2 sequences are LGHNA and YNLKQL (reference sequence). CDR3 DNA, as far as it was read: TGTGCCAGCAGCCAAGAACACAGTAGTGCAGAAACGCTGTAT. Translation gives CASSQEHSSAETLY. The full CDR3 sequence reads CASSQEHSSAETLYF.

A word on this clone: Germline and genes here are mouse. The CDR3 end lies 1 residue beyond the end of the read and is filled in from the germline J gene. This chain uses TRBV17 with TRBJ2-7; D possibly corresponds to TRBD2 (6 bases). Trimming shortened V by 2 bases and J by 7 bases, and 9 bases separated the two germline ends. Germline V CDR1 and CDR2: MNHDT, YYDKIL. The CDR3 extends over 12 amino acids. The CDR3: CASSRLGWEQYF. Partial CDR3 DNA: TGTGCTAGCAGTAGACTGGGGTGGGAACAGTAC.

To note about this clone: Gene and germline names: mouse. Coverage ceases 1 residue before the CDR3 finishes, and the germline J gene fills in the end. The rearrangement uses TRBV1 and TRBJ1-1; no clear D gene. Trimming removed 1 base at V and 6 bases at J, with 9 bases between. The CDR3 is made up of 13 amino acids. Germline V gene sequence: CDR1 NSQYPW, CDR2 LRSPGD (reference sequence). CDR3 amino acids: CTCSAGTHPEVFF. Partial CDR3 DNA: TGCACCTGCAGTGCAGGGACCCACCCAGAAGTCTTC.

This clone is classed as large. The genes are named according to mouse. The CDR3 extends 1 residue past the end of the read, so its final part is completed from the germline J gene. The chain carries TRBV17 and TRBJ2-1, with D perhaps matching TRBD1 or TRBD2 (5 bases each). This CDR3 spans 14 amino acids. V dropped 3 bases and J dropped 1 base, with 7 bases sitting between them. Germline CDR1 reads MNHDT; CDR2 reads YYDKIL. The CDR3 DNA, read in part, is TGTGCTAGCAGTAGTGGGGACAACTATGCTGAGCAGTTC. Protein sequence: CASSSGDNYAEQF. The whole CDR3 is CASSSGDNYAEQFF. The full variable domain, with the rest looked up from reference TRBV17 and TRBJ2-1, is DTTVKQNPRYKLARVGKPVNLICSQTMNHDTMYWYQKKPNQAPKLLLFYYDKILNREADTFEKFQSSRPNNSFCSLYIGSAGLEYSAMYLCASSSGDNYAEQFFGPGTRLTVL.

This clone came up once. The genes and germline here are from mouse. Coverage ceases 1 residue before the CDR3 finishes, and the germline J gene fills in the end. The chain has TRBV12-1 and TRBJ2-7; 10 nucleotides align to TRBD2. V trimming: 4 bases; J trimming: 4 bases; junction bases outside the gene matches: 3. CDR1 is SGHSN and CDR2 is HYEKVE in the germline V gene. This CDR3 contains 13 residues. CDR3 protein: CASSGTGAYEQYF. CDR3 DNA, as far as it was read: TGTGCCAGCTCCGGGACTGGGGCTTATGAACAGTAC. The complete variable domain, with remaining parts taken from reference TRBV12-1 and TRBJ2-7, reads DSGVVQSPRHIIKEKGGRSVLTCIPISGHSNVVWYQQTLGKELKFLIQHYEKVERDKGFLPSRFSVQQFDDYHSEMNMSALELEDSAMYFCASSGTGAYEQYFGPGTRLTVL.

Worth noting for this clone: The genes and germline here are from mouse. With the read ending 1 residue before the CDR3 end, the germline J gene is used to fill in that end. The chain employs TRBV20 and TRBJ2-7, with D perhaps assigned TRBD1 or TRBD2 (5 bases each). The V gene lost 1 base and the J gene lost 2 bases, with 6 bases spanning the gap. The CDR3 extends over 12 amino acids. Looked up from germline, CDR1 is GFQATS and CDR2 is STVNSAI. CDR3 residues: CGARGGTYEQYF. Incomplete CDR3 DNA: TGTGGTGCTAGGGGGGGGACCTATGAACAGTAC.

As concerns this clone: Gene names and germline refer to mouse. The CDR3 end lies 1 residue beyond the end of the read and is filled in from the germline J gene. The rearrangement joins TRBV26 to TRBJ2-4; TRBD2 aligns across 14 bases. CDR1 and CDR2 from the germline V gene are KGHPV and FQNQEV (reference sequence). V was clipped by 2 bases and J by 3 bases; unmatched bases: 4. This CDR3 region has 17 residues. CDR3 DNA (partial): TGTGCCAGCAGTCTGCGGGACTGGGGGGGCGCCCAAAACACCTTGTAC. Translating it yields CASSLRDWGGAQNTLY. The whole CDR3 sequence is CASSLRDWGGAQNTLYF.

As regards this clone: Gene and germline names: mouse. The sequenced fragment ends 1 residue before the CDR3 boundary, so the rest is inferred from the germline J gene. This chain connects TRBV3 to TRBJ1-2, with no clear D. V was trimmed by 1 base and J by 3 bases, leaving 9 bases between them. The CDR3 totals 14 residues. CDR1 and CDR2 (germline): SNHLY, FYNGKV (reference sequence). The CDR3 bases that were read are TGTGCCAGCAGCTTAGTGGGGTCGGACTCCGACTACACC. Its protein product is CASSLVGSDSDYT. The whole CDR3 sequence reads CASSLVGSDSDYTF.

This clone is categorized as medium-sized. Gene labels here are mouse ones. The CDR3 DNA, read in part, is TGTGCCAGCAGTATGGGGGGGAGCTATGCTGAGCAGTTC. It specifies CASSMGGSYAEQF. In full, the CDR3 reads CASSMGGSYAEQFF. This sequence joins TRBV19 and TRBJ2-1; 7 bases map to TRBD2. The read falls 1 residue short of the CDR3 end, and the missing part is taken from the germline J gene. Germline lookup yields CDR1 FNHDT and CDR2 SITEND (reference sequence). The CDR3 covers 14 residues. V gave up 2 bases and J gave up 3 bases; unmatched junction bases: 2.

In this sample, this clone turned up once. Gene names are mouse gene names. From the germline J gene comes the end of the CDR3, since the read stops 1 residue before it. The rearrangement joins TRBV3 to TRBJ2-1; TRBD2 aligns across 11 bases. The CDR3 extends over 17 amino acids. Trimming cost V 1 base and J 3 bases; bases outside gene matches: 5. The V gene's germline CDR1 is SNHLY and CDR2 FYNGKV (reference sequence). The chain's CDR3 is CASSLVGLGGGYAEQFF. The CDR3 bases that were read are TGTGCCAGCAGCTTAGTTGGACTGGGGGGTGGCTATGCTGAGCAGTTC.

About this clone itself: Gene names and germline match the mouse. The DNA ends 1 residue before the CDR3 does, and the rest of the CDR3 is filled in from the germline J gene. This chain links TRBV15 with TRBJ1-3; the match to TRBD1 covers 10 bases. The germline V gene has CDR1 SGHND and CDR2 FRSKSL. CDR3 length: 14 residues. CDR3 bases read: TGTGCAGCAGTTGACAGGGGGCTCGGAAATACGCTCTAT. This gives the protein CAAVDRGLGNTLY. The full-length CDR3 reads as CAAVDRGLGNTLYF.

Comments on this clone: Germline and genes: mouse. The read halts 1 residue ahead of the CDR3 end, with the missing end drawn from the germline J gene. This chain links TRBV13-3 with TRBJ2-7; D may be TRBD1 (5 bases). CDR1 and CDR2 (germline): NNHDY, SYVADS. The CDR3 contains 12 residues. Trimming stripped 2 bases from V and 7 bases from J, with 10 bases between. CDR3 in amino acids: CASSEAGWEQYF. The part of the CDR3 DNA that was read is TGTGCCAGCAGTGAGGCAGGGTGGGAACAGTAC.

As concerns this clone: Gene names and germline refer to mouse. Coverage ceases 1 residue before the CDR3 finishes, and the germline J gene fills in the end. This sequence joins TRBV26 and TRBJ2-4; 9 bases line up with TRBD2. This CDR3 has 12 residues. Germline lookup yields CDR1 KGHPV and CDR2 FQNQEV (reference sequence). Trimming took 6 bases from V and 5 from J; bases not matched to a gene: 0. The CDR3 loop reads CASRDWGNTLYF. CDR3 DNA, as far as it was read: TGTGCCAGCAGGGACTGGGGAAACACCTTGTAC.

By sample fraction, this clone is medium-sized. Gene names denote mouse genes. Read data end 1 residue before the CDR3 end; the end is taken from the germline J gene. The chain joins TRBV4 to TRBJ2-1, with 8 nucleotides matching TRBD2. This CDR3 contains 15 residues. Per the germline V gene, CDR1 is LGHDT and CDR2 is YNNKQL (reference sequence). With V trimmed by 3 bases and J by 0 bases, 1 base remained unmatched. CDR3 loop: CASSYDWGNYAEQFF. The sequenced part of the CDR3 DNA is TGTGCCAGCAGCTACGACTGGGGTAACTATGCTGAGCAGTTC.

Comments on this clone: The gene names here belong to mouse. The sequence runs out 1 residue before the end of the CDR3; the remainder is reconstructed from the germline J gene. The V call is TRBV26, the J call TRBJ2-5, with D possibly TRBD1 on 7 matching bases. The ends were cut back, 3 bases at V and 6 bases at J, with 13 bases in the middle. Germline V gene lookup returns CDR1 KGHPV and CDR2 FQNQEV (reference sequence). CDR3 length: 14 amino acids. The part of the CDR3 DNA that was read is TGTGCCAGCAGTCTACAAGGGGGCGGTGACACCCAGTAC. Translating gives CASSLQGGGDTQY. The whole CDR3 is CASSLQGGGDTQYF.

Note on this clone: Gene names and germline match the mouse. The sequence runs out 1 residue before the end of the CDR3; the remainder is reconstructed from the germline J gene. The chain has TRBV26 and TRBJ2-4; 9 bases line up with TRBD1. CDR3 length equals 17 residues. Trimming took 2 bases from V and 1 from J; bases not matched to a gene: 7. Per germline, CDR1 KGHPV and CDR2 FQNQEV (reference sequence). Incomplete CDR3 DNA: TGTGCCAGCAGTCTGGGGCGGGACAGGGTGGGTCAAAACACCTTGTAC. As protein: CASSLGRDRVGQNTLY. The entire CDR3 reads CASSLGRDRVGQNTLYF.

Note on this clone: The gene symbols are mouse symbols. CDR3 bases read: TGCTCCAGCAGTCGACAGGGGTTTGCTGAGCAGTTC. As protein: CSSSRQGFAEQF. The entire CDR3 protein reads CSSSRQGFAEQFF. V is TRBV23 and J is TRBJ2-1; the D call of TRBD1 is as the table states it, not checked on the DNA. The read terminates 1 residue before the CDR3 end, so the remaining end is supplied by the germline J gene. CDR1 KGHTA and CDR2 FQNQQP come from the germline V gene. This CDR3 contains 13 residues. The whole variable domain, remainder taken from reference TRBV23 and TRBJ2-1, is DAAVTQKPRYLIKMKGQEAEMKCIPEKGHTAVFWYQQKQSKELKFLIYFQNQQPLDQIDMVKERFSAVCPSSSLCSLGIRTCEAEDSALYLCSSSRQGFAEQFFGPGTRLTVL.

Concerning this clone: The junction departs from germline at one end; a sequencing error may be responsible. The gene names here belong to mouse. The observed sequence ends 1 residue before the CDR3 terminus, with the missing tail filled in from the germline J gene. Other DNA sequences from this sample encode an identical CDR3 as well. The chain carries TRBV14 and TRBJ1-6, with TRBD1 identical over 12 bases. TRBJ1-6 has ORF status, its function being uncertain. This CDR3 comprises 16 residues. Germline V lookup: CDR1 SGHDT, CDR2 FRDEAV. CDR3 DNA, as far as it was read: TGTGCCAGTAGTTCCGGGACAGGGGGCGCTTATTCGCCCCTCTAC. Protein: CASSSGTGGAYSPLY. The entire CDR3 protein reads CASSSGTGGAYSPLYF.

The sample holds a few counts of this clone. Gene names follow the mouse nomenclature. The observed sequence ends 1 residue before the CDR3 terminus, with the missing tail filled in from the germline J gene. This rearrangement joins TRBV12-2 to TRBJ1-1, with 7 bases matching TRBD1. The V gene's germline CDR1 is SGHLS and CDR2 HYDKME. With 0 bases clipped from V and 10 bases from J, the junction kept 7 bases outside the gene matches. CDR3 length equals 13 residues. The CDR3 spells CASSLEGRGLVFF. CDR3 DNA (partial): TGTGCCAGCTCTCTCGAAGGCAGGGGGTTAGTCTTC.

A remark on this clone: Genes and germline are mouse. The read ends 1 residue shy of where the CDR3 ends; the end is completed using the germline J gene. The gene calls are TRBV26 and TRBJ1-1, with D perhaps TRBD1 (6 bases). Germline V gene lookup returns CDR1 KGHPV and CDR2 FQNQEV (reference sequence). V was clipped by 8 bases and J by 1 base, with 8 bases between them. The CDR3 is 12 amino acids. CDR3 bases read: TGTGCCAGCGGACAGATAAACACAGAAGTCTTC. The encoded protein is CASGQINTEVF. The complete CDR3 reads CASGQINTEVFF.

For this clone: Germline and genes: mouse. The read ends 1 residue shy of where the CDR3 ends; the end is completed using the germline J gene. The rearrangement uses TRBV5 and TRBJ1-1; D perhaps matches TRBD1 (6 bases). The length of the CDR3 is 14 residues. The V end lost 2 bases, the J end lost 0 bases, and 7 bases lay between the germline ends. CDR1 and CDR2 from the germline V gene are LGHNA and YNLKQL (reference sequence). The sequenced CDR3 bases are TGTGCCAGCAGCCAATGGACAGCAAACACAGAAGTCTTC. Translated: CASSQWTANTEVF. The full CDR3 protein is CASSQWTANTEVFF.

Regarding this clone: Germline and genes here are mouse. The read ends 1 residue early relative to the CDR3; the germline J gene fills the gap. The V and J genes are TRBV26 and TRBJ2-7, with D possibly TRBD1 on 6 matching bases. The CDR3 runs 13 residues. Between the trimmed V and J ends, which lost 3 bases and 7 bases, there was a span of 13 bases. Per germline, CDR1 KGHPV and CDR2 FQNQEV (reference sequence). CDR3 DNA (partial): TGTGCCAGCAGTCTCCCGGACAGTGGAGAACAGTAC. Its protein product is CASSLPDSGEQY. The whole CDR3 sequence is CASSLPDSGEQYF.

Details on this clone: Gene names and germline refer to mouse. The CDR3 goes on 1 residue after the read ends, and that part is filled in from the germline J gene. The chain recombines TRBV5 with TRBJ2-1; no firm D call. Per germline, CDR1 LGHNA and CDR2 YNLKQL (reference sequence). The germline V and J ends were trimmed by 2 bases and 0 bases, with 8 bases remaining between them. The length of the CDR3 is 15 residues. The CDR3 loop reads CASSQPYTNYAEQFF. The sequenced part of the CDR3 DNA is TGTGCCAGCAGCCAACCCTACACTAACTATGCTGAGCAGTTC.

With regard to this clone: All gene names here are mouse names. The read comes to an end 1 residue before the CDR3 does, leaving the germline J gene to fill in the end. The chain couples TRBV13-3 to TRBJ2-7, with TRBD2 as a possible D gene (6 bases). The CDR3 covers 14 residues. V dropped 3 bases and J dropped 0 bases, with 10 bases sitting between them. Germline V gene data show CDR1 as NNHDY and CDR2 as SYVADS. CDR3 sequence reads: CASSAMGVSYEQYF. The covered CDR3 bases are TGTGCCAGCAGTGCCATGGGGGTCTCCTATGAACAGTAC.

As for this clone: The gene names given are mouse names. Read coverage stops 1 residue before the CDR3 terminus; the germline J gene supplies the remainder. The chain is built from TRBV12-1 and TRBJ2-5; D unresolved. The germline V gene encodes CDR1 SGHSN and CDR2 HYEKVE. The CDR3 totals 15 residues. Between the trimmed V and J ends, which lost 0 bases and 0 bases, there was a span of 9 bases. The CDR3 bases that were read are TGTGCCAGCTCTCTCGAGACTATTAACCAAGACACCCAGTAC. Its translation is CASSLETINQDTQY. The full CDR3 is CASSLETINQDTQYF.

As to this clone: Germline and genes: mouse. The read ends 1 residue shy of where the CDR3 ends; the end is completed using the germline J gene. This chain links TRBV4 with TRBJ1-4; 8 nucleotides agree with TRBD1. This CDR3 contains 14 residues. V lost 3 bases, J lost 6 bases, and 3 bases stayed unmatched. Germline CDR1 and CDR2: LGHDT and YNNKQL (reference sequence). The sequenced part of the CDR3 DNA is TGTGCCAGCAGCTACAGGACAGGGTACGAAAGATTATTT. This sequence encodes CASSYRTGYERLF. The full-length CDR3 reads as CASSYRTGYERLFF.

Concerning this clone: Gene names are the mouse ones. The read falls 1 residue short of the CDR3 end, and the missing part is taken from the germline J gene. The J gene is TRBJ2-3, the V gene TRBV23; the listed D gene, TRBD2, was not tested against the DNA. CDR3 size: 17 residues. CDR1 is KGHTA and CDR2 is FQNQQP in the germline V gene. The CDR3 bases that were read are TGCTCCAGCAGTCAAGAGGGGACTGGGGGGTTTGCAGAAACGCTGTAT. This gives the protein CSSSQEGTGGFAETLY. The full CDR3 protein is CSSSQEGTGGFAETLYF.

Within the sample, this clone is medium-sized. The germline and genes are mouse ones. The read falls 1 residue short of the CDR3 end, and the missing part is taken from the germline J gene. The rearrangement joins TRBV5 to TRBJ2-2, with TRBD1 matching over 7 bases. The CDR3 has 15 residues. The V gene's germline CDR1 is LGHNA and CDR2 YNLKQL (reference sequence). With V trimmed by 3 bases and J by 2 bases, 3 bases remained unmatched. The DNA read from the CDR3 is TGTGCCAGCAGCCAGGGACAGCGGAACACCGGGCAGCTCTAC. Its translation: CASSQGQRNTGQLY. Given in full, the CDR3 is CASSQGQRNTGQLYF.